This is a list of T cell receptor beta chains from one sample in a study of shared clonotypes between healthy human individuals. Measured with immunoSEQ multiplex PCR; TCRdb has only the in-frame clones, and not every one. The table includes 850,000 to 1,200,000 clones, about 76% detected once. Sequenced: memory CD4+ T cells sorted from blood. The receptors here all came from a man aged 18 to 30 in good health. CDR3s include the opening cysteine and the closing phenylalanine or tryptophan. A D gene is named only where the DNA matches it firmly. Size values are once, few and many counts, or a class for expanded clones, and some rows have none.

CDR3: CASRRGTGGSDSGANVLTF
DNA: TGTGCCAGCAGAAGAGGGACAGGGGGCTCTGACTCTGGGGCCAACGTCCTGACTTTC
J: TRBJ2-6
size: -
D: TRBD1
V: TRBV11-2

CDR3: CASSGWGFLEQYF
DNA: TGTGCCAGTTCAGGTTGGGGTTTTCTCGAGCAGTACTTC
J: TRBJ2-7
size: -
D: -
V: TRBV7-2

CDR3: CAWSVRPDTEAFF
DNA: TGTGCCTGGAGTGTACGGCCGGACACTGAAGCTTTCTTT
J: TRBJ1-1
size: few
D: -
V: TRBV30

CDR3: CASSQPRASGDIQYF
DNA: TGCGCCAGCAGCCAACCCCGGGCTTCGGGAGACATTCAGTACTTC
J: TRBJ2-4
size: few
D: -
V: TRBV4-1

CDR3: CASSRTQTFTNTEAFF
DNA: TGCGCCAGCAGCCGGACTCAGACGTTTACGAACACTGAAGCTTTCTTT
J: TRBJ1-1
size: -
D: -
V: TRBV4-1

CDR3: CASSLAGPLNNEQFF
DNA: TGCGCCAGCAGCCTAGCGGGACCCCTTAACAATGAGCAGTTCTTC
J: TRBJ2-1
size: -
D: TRBD2
V: TRBV4-1

CDR3: CAWSVLGLAGRDTQYF
DNA: TGTGCCTGGAGTGTACTAGGACTAGCGGGAAGAGATACGCAGTATTTT
J: TRBJ2-3
size: -
D: TRBD2
V: TRBV30

CDR3: CASSFGRSNEKLFF
DNA: TGCGCCAGCAGCTTTGGGAGAAGTAACGAAAAACTGTTTTTT
J: TRBJ1-4
size: -
D: -
V: TRBV5-1

CDR3: CATGTLESYNSPLHF
DNA: TGTGCCACCGGTACATTGGAATCCTATAATTCACCCCTCCACTTT
J: TRBJ1-6
size: -
D: -
V: TRBV10-3

CDR3: CASSLGQGATYEQYF
DNA: TGTGCCAGTAGCCTGGGACAGGGGGCAACCTACGAGCAGTACTTC
J: TRBJ2-7
size: -
D: TRBD1
V: TRBV19

CDR3: CASSQDPHGTPRGYGYTF
DNA: TGCGCCAGCAGCCAAGACCCTCACGGGACACCTAGGGGCTATGGCTACACCTTC
J: TRBJ1-2
size: -
D: -
V: TRBV4-1

CDR3: CASSPSSSYEQYF
DNA: TGTGCCAGCAGCCCGTCGAGCTCCTACGAGCAGTACTTC
J: TRBJ2-7
size: -
D: -
V: TRBV11-2

CDR3: CASSSEGTTDTQYF
DNA: TGTGCCAGCAGCTCCGAGGGGACCACAGATACGCAGTATTTT
J: TRBJ2-3
size: few
D: -
V: TRBV7-9

CDR3: CASSHAATGPNTGELFF
DNA: TGCGCCAGCAGTCACGCGGCGACAGGACCAAACACCGGGGAGCTGTTTTTT
J: TRBJ2-2
size: -
D: -
V: TRBV4-1

CDR3: CAWSVGGGYEQYF
DNA: TGTGCCTGGAGTGTCGGAGGGGGCTACGAGCAGTACTTC
J: TRBJ2-7
size: -
D: -
V: TRBV30

CDR3: CSATLLYGYTF
DNA: TGCAGTGCTACACTCCTCTATGGCTACACCTTC
J: TRBJ1-2
size: -
D: -
V: TRBV20-1

CDR3: CATKGGGLSNQPQHF
DNA: TGTGCCACCAAAGGGGGAGGGCTTAGCAATCAGCCCCAGCATTTT
J: TRBJ1-5
size: few
D: -
V: TRBV28

CDR3: CASSPISGRTQETQYF
DNA: TGTGCCAGCTCACCAATAAGCGGGAGGACCCAAGAGACCCAGTACTTC
J: TRBJ2-5
size: -
D: TRBD2
V: TRBV18

CDR3: CASSQVASGGGADTQYF
DNA: TGTGCCAGCAGTCAAGTCGCTAGCGGGGGTGGAGCAGATACGCAGTATTTT
J: TRBJ2-3
size: once
D: TRBD2
V: TRBV27

CDR3: CASSTSSGGQATQYF
DNA: TGTGCCAGTAGTACTTCCTCCGGGGGACAGGCGACCCAGTACTTC
J: TRBJ2-5
size: -
D: TRBD1
V: TRBV19

CDR3: CASSLGPTGTGNTIYF
DNA: TGCGCCAGCAGCTTGGGCCCGACAGGGACCGGAAACACCATATATTTT
J: TRBJ1-3
size: -
D: TRBD1
V: TRBV5-1

CDR3: CASSLADIAGNTIYF
DNA: TGTGCCAGCAGCTTAGCTGACATCGCCGGAAACACCATATATTTT
J: TRBJ1-3
size: -
D: -
V: TRBV11-2

CDR3: CASSLGQGWDNEQFF
DNA: TGTGCCAGCAGCTTGGGGCAGGGGTGGGACAATGAGCAGTTCTTC
J: TRBJ2-1
size: few
D: -
V: TRBV5-4

CDR3: CASSSTLAGVIYTQYF
DNA: TGTGCCAGCAGTTCCACACTAGCGGGAGTCATTTATACGCAGTATTTT
J: TRBJ2-3
size: -
D: TRBD2
V: TRBV6-5

CDR3: CASSQAQGLGGYTF
DNA: TGTGCCAGCAGCCAAGCGCAGGGTCTTGGAGGCTACACCTTC
J: TRBJ1-2
size: -
D: -
V: TRBV4-2

CDR3: CASIRGGISTDTQYF
DNA: TGTGCCAGCATCCGAGGGGGGATAAGCACAGATACGCAGTATTTT
J: TRBJ2-3
size: -
D: -
V: TRBV6-6

CDR3: CASSSQGSSYNEQFF
DNA: TGTGCCAGCAGCTCCCAGGGGAGCTCCTACAATGAGCAGTTCTTC
J: TRBJ2-1
size: -
D: -
V: TRBV9

CDR3: CASSPLTGAATDTQYF
DNA: TGTGCCAGCTCCCCCCTGACGGGGGCCGCCACAGATACGCAGTATTTT
J: TRBJ2-3
size: -
D: -
V: TRBV5-6

CDR3: CASSLGGSNQPQHF
DNA: TGTGCCAGCAGTCTAGGGGGTAGCAATCAGCCCCAGCATTTT
J: TRBJ1-5
size: few
D: -
V: TRBV9

CDR3: CASSLGTVQETQYF
DNA: TGTGCCAGCTCACTAGGGACGGTCCAAGAGACCCAGTACTTC
J: TRBJ2-5
size: -
D: -
V: TRBV18

CDR3: CASSTSNYEQYF
DNA: TGTGCCAGCTCGACTAGTAACTACGAGCAGTACTTC
J: TRBJ2-7
size: few
D: -
V: TRBV18

CDR3: CASSANPDSPLHF
DNA: TGTGCCAGCAGCGCGAACCCGGATTCACCCCTCCACTTT
J: TRBJ1-6
size: few
D: -
V: TRBV9

CDR3: CASSLTGRRVETQYF
DNA: TGTGCCAGCAGTCTGACAGGGAGGAGAGTTGAGACCCAGTACTTC
J: TRBJ2-5
size: -
D: -
V: TRBV28

CDR3: CASSLGGLGVDEQYF
DNA: TGTGCCAGCAGTTTAGGGGGGCTCGGGGTGGACGAGCAGTACTTC
J: TRBJ2-7
size: -
D: -
V: TRBV27

CDR3: CASSLDGPYSNQPQHF
DNA: TGCGCCAGCAGCTTGGACGGCCCTTATAGCAATCAGCCCCAGCATTTT
J: TRBJ1-5
size: -
D: -
V: TRBV5-1

CDR3: CASSLGGTGGTRELFF
DNA: TGTGCCAGCAGCTTAGGAGGGACGGGGGGAACACGGGAGCTGTTTTTT
J: TRBJ2-2
size: -
D: TRBD2
V: TRBV7-3

CDR3: CASRRTSGVVRGTQYF
DNA: TGTGCCAGCAGGAGGACTAGCGGGGTAGTTAGAGGAACGCAGTATTTT
J: TRBJ2-3
size: -
D: TRBD2
V: TRBV2

CDR3: CASSLGLNTEAFF
DNA: TGTGCCAGCAGTTTGGGTCTGAACACTGAAGCTTTCTTT
J: TRBJ1-1
size: -
D: -
V: TRBV27

CDR3: CASSADRGTGELFF
DNA: TGTGCCAGCAGTGCCGACAGGGGAACCGGGGAGCTGTTTTTT
J: TRBJ2-2
size: -
D: TRBD1
V: TRBV25-1

CDR3: CASSTHPRGYNTEAFF
DNA: TGTGCCAGCAGCACCCACCCCAGGGGCTACAACACTGAAGCTTTCTTT
J: TRBJ1-1
size: few
D: -
V: TRBV13

CDR3: CATSRQGQGLGQPQHF
DNA: TGTGCCACCAGCAGACAAGGACAGGGGTTAGGGCAGCCCCAGCATTTT
J: TRBJ1-5
size: few
D: TRBD1
V: TRBV15

CDR3: CASSQGRGPGKRSYTF
DNA: TGCGCCAGCAGCCAAGGACGGGGCCCGGGTAAGAGAAGCTACACCTTC
J: TRBJ1-2
size: -
D: -
V: TRBV4-1

CDR3: CAWSFAVSTYEQYF
DNA: TGTGCCTGGAGTTTTGCCGTCTCGACCTACGAGCAGTACTTC
J: TRBJ2-7
size: once
D: -
V: TRBV30

CDR3: CASSLGGLGADSPLHF
DNA: TGTGCCAGCAGCTTGGGGGGACTGGGGGCGGATTCACCCCTCCACTTT
J: TRBJ1-6
size: -
D: -
V: TRBV5-4

CDR3: CASSLGILGLAAITDTQYF
DNA: TGTGCCAGCAGCTTAGGGATCCTCGGCCTAGCGGCTATCACAGATACGCAGTATTTT
J: TRBJ2-3
size: -
D: TRBD2
V: TRBV7-2